A single sample is the source of the 21 T cell receptor beta chains below, sequenced in a study of identical twins. TCRdb reprocessed the 5' RACE reads via MiXCR and lists one record per CDR3 protein. The top ten clones hold around 1.6% of a sample with nearly 900,000 distinct CDR3 sequences, approximately 13% of them seen once. The sample was also linked to a second study, of yellow fever vaccine responses in identical twins.

Sequencing was performed on PBMCs. The receptors come from a woman aged 18-29 years in good health.

As regards this clonotype: A junction end diverges from the germline sequence, so it may reflect a read error. The chain uses TRBV28 and TRBJ2-2; 7 positions agree with TRBD2. The CDR3 loop spans 14 amino acids. The germline gives CDR1 MDHEN, CDR2 SYDVKM. The CDR3, as DNA: TGTGCCAGCGGTTTCGGGAGGCCCACCGGGGAGCTGTTTTTT. This gives the protein CASGFGRPTGELFF.

The rearrangement uses TRBV12-3 or TRBV12-4 and TRBJ2-7; TRBD1 matches 11 bases. Unmatched junction bases numbered 11, after V lost 5 bases and J lost 5 bases. The CDR3 contains 16 residues. For the CDR3, the DNA is TGTGCCAGCAGTACCCGGACAGGGGGCAGAAGCGACGAGCAGTACTTC. Translating it yields CASSTRTGGRSDEQYF.

The CDR3 DNA reads TGCGCCAGCAGCCAAGAAAGGACTTCCAAAGAGACCCAGTACTTC. Encoded protein: CASSQERTSKETQYF. This rearrangement joins TRBV4-1 to TRBJ2-5, with D possibly being TRBD2 (5 bases). The CDR3 is 15 amino acids. The V and J ends lost 0 bases and 3 bases respectively, with 11 bases between them. In germline, CDR1 is MGHRA, CDR2 YSYEKL.

The V gene is TRBV12-5, the J gene TRBJ2-2; 12 positions agree with TRBD2. J was trimmed by 6 bases and V by 0 bases; bases with no gene match: 5. Looked up from germline, CDR1 is LGHNT and CDR2 is FRNRAP. The CDR3 is 17 amino acids. In nucleotides, the CDR3 is TGTGCTAGTGGTTTGGTACAAGGACTAGCGGGATCCGGGGAGCTGTTTTTT. As protein: CASGLVQGLAGSGELFF.

The table lists this clonotype with a few counts. V and J are TRBV5-1 and TRBJ2-3; D may be TRBD1 (5 bases). The germline CDR1 and CDR2 sequences are SGHRS and YFSETQ. There are 14 residues in the CDR3. With 6 bases removed from V and 3 bases from J, the gap between germline ends came to 14 bases. In DNA, the CDR3 is TGCGCCAGCAACTCGCAGGGATCAACAGATACGCAGTATTTT. Translating it yields CASNSQGSTDTQYF.

V and J are TRBV3-1 and TRBJ1-6, with D hard to call. Germline CDR1 LGHDT, CDR2 YNNKEL (reference sequence). V was clipped by 4 bases and J by 14 bases, with 15 bases between them. The CDR3 covers 13 residues. CDR3 bases: TGTGCCAGCAGCCCCGGGATGTCTTTTTCCCTCCACTTT. This sequence encodes CASSPGMSFSLHF.

Only a few counts were recorded for this clonotype. The CDR3 sequence is CATQGQGISTGELFF. CDR3 bases: TGTGCCACCCAAGGACAGGGAATATCCACCGGGGAGCTGTTTTTT. V is TRBV12-3 or TRBV12-4 and J is TRBJ2-2, with 8 bases matching TRBD1. The CDR3 has 15 residues. V trimming: 10 bases; J trimming: 4 bases; junction bases outside the gene matches: 11.

This clonotype turned up a few times. The chain employs TRBV6-5 and TRBJ1-1, with D hard to call. Per germline, CDR1 MNHEY and CDR2 SVGAGI. The CDR3 totals 14 residues. The V end was cut by 0 bases, the J end by 4 bases, with 9 bases between. CDR3 nucleotide sequence: TGTGCCAGCAGTTACTCGGGGAGTCTCACTGAAGCTTTCTTT. It is translated as CASSYSGSLTEAFF.

This clonotype was observed a few times. The chain is built from TRBV12-3 or TRBV12-4 and TRBJ1-5; 9 positions agree with TRBD1. Trimming took 6 bases from V and 2 from J; bases not matched to a gene: 5. CDR3 size: 15 residues. CDR3 sequence: CASSIRTGGNQPQHF. CDR3 coding DNA: TGTGCCAGCAGCATTAGGACAGGGGGCAATCAGCCCCAGCATTTT.

In its sample, this clonotype was seen a few times. This chain connects TRBV29-1 to TRBJ2-1, with TRBD1 as a possible D gene (6 bases). Trimming stripped 7 bases from V and 6 bases from J, with 16 bases between. In germline, CDR1 is SQVTM, CDR2 ANQGSEA. The CDR3 extends over 13 amino acids. DNA of the CDR3: TGCAGCGCTGATAAGGGGGTGGGCAATGAGCAGTTCTTC. Amino acids: CSADKGVGNEQFF.

CDR3 loop: CSASTWAIPTISSTDTQYF. CDR3 nucleotide sequence: TGCAGTGCTAGTACTTGGGCTATCCCCACTATCTCTAGCACAGATACGCAGTATTTT. The chain carries TRBV20-1 and TRBJ2-3; D call uncertain. Trimming took 3 bases from V and 0 from J, leaving 25 bases between them. Looked up from germline, CDR1 is DFQATT and CDR2 is SNEGSKA (reference sequence). The CDR3 spans 19 residues.

This sequence joins TRBV4-1 and TRBJ2-2, with D perhaps matching TRBD1 or TRBD2 (5 bases each). Trimming pared 1 base from V and 10 bases from J, leaving 13 bases between. This CDR3 is 14 amino acids long. Germline-derived CDR1 and CDR2 are MGHRA and YSYEKL. In DNA form, the CDR3 reads TGCGCCAGCAGCCAAGCGGGACCGACAGTGGAGCTGTTTTTT. This gives the protein CASSQAGPTVELFF.

The CDR3 sequence: CSGGEATGELFF. CDR3 nucleotides: TGCAGTGGGGGGGAGGCCACCGGGGAGCTGTTTTTT. The J gene is TRBJ2-2, the V gene TRBV29-1, with TRBD2 matching 7 bases. Looked up from germline, CDR1 is SQVTM and CDR2 is ANQGSEA. This CDR3 spans 12 amino acids.

This clonotype was observed a handful of times. This CDR3 reads CASSPSRGSEGDANNEQFF. The CDR3 DNA follows: TGTGCCAGCAGTCCTTCCAGGGGGTCCGAGGGCGATGCGAATAATGAGCAGTTCTTC. V usage is TRBV12-3 or TRBV12-4 and J usage is TRBJ2-1; 7 bases align to TRBD1. Trimming cost V 5 bases and J 7 bases; bases outside gene matches: 23. The CDR3 is made up of 19 amino acids.

V is TRBV24-1 and J is TRBJ2-4, with a possible D match to TRBD2 (5 bases). The CDR3 contains 19 residues. Germline CDR1 reads KGHDR; CDR2 reads SFDVKD. The germline V and J ends were trimmed by 5 bases and 3 bases, with 25 bases remaining between them. The CDR3 region has the DNA TGTGCCACCAGTGCCAGGACTCCATATCGACCCTTGGGCAAAAACATTCAGTACTTC. Its translation is CATSARTPYRPLGKNIQYF.

The genes are TRBV2 and TRBJ2-1, with TRBD2 matching 12 bases. The germline CDR1 and CDR2 sequences are SNHLY and FYNNEI. The CDR3 contains 15 residues. J was trimmed by 8 bases and V by 9 bases; bases with no gene match: 11. The CDR3 sequence: CASQTSSGRAHEQFF. The CDR3 DNA follows: TGTGCCAGTCAAACGTCTAGCGGGAGGGCCCATGAGCAGTTCTTC. Drawing the rest from reference TRBV2 and TRBJ2-1, the complete variable domain is EPEVTQTPSHQVTQMGQEVILRCVPISNHLYFYWYRQILGQKVEFLVSFYNNEISEKSEIFDDQFSVERPDGSNFTLKIRSTKLEDSAMYFCASQTSSGRAHEQFFGPGTRLTVL.

This clonotype was observed a handful of times. This chain joins TRBV4-1 and TRBJ1-4, with 7 bases aligning to TRBD1. Germline CDR1 and CDR2: MGHRA and YSYEKL. J gave up 7 bases and V 1 base, and 3 bases lay outside the gene matches. This CDR3 has 14 amino acids. The CDR3 protein is CASSQVQGVEKLFF. The CDR3 DNA reads TGCGCCAGCAGCCAAGTGCAGGGGGTTGAAAAACTGTTTTTT.

This clonotype has a handful of counts. V is TRBV10-3 and J is TRBJ2-2, with D unclear. The CDR3 covers 15 residues. The germline V and J ends were trimmed by 0 bases and 1 base, with 6 bases remaining between them. Germline V gene lookup returns CDR1 ENHRY and CDR2 SYGVKD. CDR3 in amino acids: CAISESGLNTGELFF. The CDR3 coding sequence is TGTGCCATCAGTGAGTCGGGTCTGAACACCGGGGAGCTGTTTTTT.

The chain is built from TRBV7-9 and TRBJ2-1; TRBD2 agrees at 7 bases. Germline-derived CDR1 and CDR2 are SEHNR and FQNEAQ (reference sequence). V shed 2 bases and J 8 bases; nucleotides not matched to a gene: 9. The CDR3 consists of 15 residues. CDR3 loop: CASSLYGGSIDEQFF. As DNA, the CDR3 is TGTGCCAGCAGCTTATACGGCGGGAGCATAGATGAGCAGTTCTTC.

The chain links TRBV7-9 to TRBJ2-1; TRBD2 matches at 8 bases. The germline V gene encodes CDR1 SEHNR and CDR2 FQNEAQ (reference sequence). The CDR3 covers 17 residues. Trimming took 5 bases from V and 8 from J; bases not matched to a gene: 17. Here the CDR3 reads CASSPRPWREDGDEQFF. DNA for the CDR3: TGTGCCAGCAGCCCCCGCCCCTGGCGGGAGGACGGGGATGAGCAGTTCTTC.

The chain has TRBV7-9 and TRBJ2-4; 9 nucleotides line up with TRBD1. CDR1 is SEHNR and CDR2 is FQNEAQ in the germline V gene (reference sequence). There are 15 residues in the CDR3. The V and J ends lost 4 bases and 0 bases, in that order; junction bases with no gene match: 1. DNA for the CDR3: TGTGCCAGCAGCTGGGGACAGGGAGCCAAAAACATTCAGTACTTC. Its protein is CASSWGQGAKNIQYF.